This T cell receptor beta chain was profiled in a study of blood T cell repertoires in COVID-19. The wider study: The origin of the acute and convalescent COVID-19 samples was the United States, Italy and Spain.

As originally analysed: Counts of nucleated cells, estimated from reference gene primer amplification, were obtained. Generated by immunoSEQ multiplex PCR, the TCRdb table keeps only in-frame clones and is missing some. For V, J and clone size, that table is used; D and trimming come from the DNA. The sample lists about 110,000 clones, roughly four fifths seen once, with under 8% in the top ten. The V gene lost 6 bases and the J gene lost 3 bases, with 6 bases spanning the gap. Germline CDR1 reads MNHEY; CDR2 reads SMNVEV (reference sequence). This CDR3 spans 12 amino acids. The sample was peripheral blood. The TCR comes from a man aged 65-85 years with acute or convalescent COVID-19. This rearrangement joins TRBV27 to TRBJ1-5, with D hard to call. Here the CDR3 DNA reads TGTGCCAGCAGCAGTTACAATCAGCCCCAGCATTTT. This gives the protein CASSSYNQPQHF.